This record looks at one T cell receptor (beta chain) sequence and its context. Assay: immunoSEQ multiplex PCR; the TCRdb copy retains only in-frame clones and omits some. Of 34,000 or so clones listed, 90% were seen once; the top ten hold 9.5% to 15%. The record originates from a study of T cell changes during pregnancy in multiple sclerosis. The CDR3 length is 14 residues. Germline V gene sequence: CDR1 SEHNR, CDR2 FQNEAQ (reference sequence). With 5 bases removed from V and 2 bases from J, the gap between germline ends came to 12 bases. The sequence derives from a female donor with multiple sclerosis, enrolled in a pregnancy study. The sample was CD8+ T cells from peripheral blood mononuclear cells, taken in the first trimester of pregnancy. V is TRBV7-9 and J is TRBJ2-5; D perhaps matches TRBD1 (6 bases). CDR3 DNA sequence: TGTGCCAGCAGCCCCCGGGACACACAAGAGACCCAGTACTTC. Amino acid sequence: CASSPRDTQETQYF.